This record covers a single TCR beta chain. The antigen is undetermined. One junction end disagrees with the germline gene, perhaps due to a read error. Germline CDR1 and CDR2: SGHVS and FNYEAQ. This CDR3 comprises 14 residues. The data originate from a study of T cell repertoires in cytomegalovirus infection. A single record per CDR3 protein comes from TCRdb applying MiXCR to the reads. The table lists 110,000 or so distinct CDR3 sequences, 30% of them singletons, with around two fifths in the top ten. The chain recombines TRBV7-6 with TRBJ2-2; TRBD2 is a possible D gene (5 bases). The sample in question was CD8+ T cells from cultured PBMCs, obtained from culture after CMV antigen stimulation. The TCR comes from a human donor in good health (CMV status not recorded). Some clones in this sample may be carry-over from other donors' samples. Written as DNA, the CDR3 is TGTGCTAGCAGCGGTGGAGCGCCCACCGGGGAGCTGTTTTTT. It encodes CASSGGAPTGELFF.